The rows below give T cell receptor beta chains drawn from one sample of a study of chemoradiotherapy in HPV16-positive cancers. Using immunoSEQ multiplex PCR, the repertoire was profiled, and TCRdb retains in-frame clones only, with some absent. Of roughly 25,000 clones listed, roughly 94% are singletons. Collection took place from a patient who underwent chemoradiotherapy. Receptors were obtained from a human donor with HPV-associated anogenital cancer. Each CDR3 is given with its conserved first and last residue. The order of the fields is clone size, V gene, D gene, J gene, CDR3 protein, CDR3 DNA. The D gene is left open where the match is weak. The listing skips clone size in some rows; elsewhere it reads once, few, many or a size class.

NA	TRBV28	NA	TRBJ2-5	CASREGLQGPTQYF	TGTGCCAGCAGGGAGGGGCTACAGGGGCCGACCCAGTACTTC
NA	TRBV5-1	TRBD1	TRBJ1-2	CASSSGQGINYGYTF	TGCGCCAGCAGCAGTGGACAGGGGATAAACTATGGCTACACCTTC
NA	TRBV7-3	NA	TRBJ1-4	CASSLNIGEKLFF	TGTGCCAGCAGCTTGAATATAGGGGAAAAACTGTTTTTT
NA	TRBV7-8	TRBD1	TRBJ1-3	CASSGETGGGNTIYF	TGTGCCAGCAGCGGAGAGACAGGGGGCGGAAACACCATATATTTT
few	TRBV28	NA	TRBJ1-2	CASSLGTSFARGGYTF	TGTGCCAGCAGTTTGGGGACATCATTCGCGAGAGGGGGCTACACCTTC
NA	TRBV7-8	TRBD2	TRBJ2-1	CASSWEREWYNEQFF	TGTGCCAGCAGCTGGGAGCGGGAGTGGTACAATGAGCAGTTCTTC
NA	TRBV7-2	TRBD1	TRBJ2-5	CASSSRQGREETQYF	TGTGCCAGCAGCTCTAGACAGGGGCGGGAAGAGACCCAGTACTTC
NA	TRBV6-6	NA	TRBJ2-3	CASSYNWGTDTQYF	TGTGCCAGCAGTTACAATTGGGGCACAGATACGCAGTATTTT
NA	TRBV6-1	NA	TRBJ2-3	CASSGKPIRSTDTQYF	TGTGCCAGCAGTGGAAAACCGATACGTTCCACAGATACGCAGTATTTT
NA	TRBV5-8	NA	TRBJ1-5	CASSRRPEIDQPQHF	TGTGCCAGCAGCCGCCGGCCAGAGATTGATCAGCCCCAGCATTTT
NA	TRBV4-1	NA	TRBJ1-1	CASSQEATVSGTEAFF	TGCGCCAGCAGCCAAGAAGCGACGGTAAGCGGCACTGAAGCTTTCTTT
once	TRBV29-1	NA	TRBJ1-5	CSVVLVTGTGNQPQHF	TGCAGCGTTGTATTAGTAACGGGTACTGGCAATCAGCCCCAGCATTTT
NA	TRBV18	NA	TRBJ2-7	CASSPGTQTYEQYF	TGTGCCAGCTCACCAGGGACGCAGACCTACGAGCAGTACTTC
NA	TRBV28	NA	TRBJ1-2	CASRPGKFGTRANYGYTF	TGTGCCAGCAGACCAGGAAAATTCGGAACGAGGGCTAACTATGGCTACACCTTC
NA	TRBV15	NA	TRBJ1-2	CATSRGTYYGYTF	TGTGCCACCAGCAGAGGGACGTACTATGGCTACACCTTC
NA	TRBV5-4	NA	TRBJ2-7	CASSRRSGGEQYF	TGTGCCAGCAGCCGGCGATCCGGGGGCGAGCAGTACTTC
NA	TRBV5-3	NA	TRBJ2-7	CARSLKGRISYEQYF	TGTGCCAGAAGCTTAAAGGGGCGAATCTCCTACGAGCAGTACTTC
NA	TRBV11-2	TRBD2	TRBJ2-5	CASSLVLAGGGETQYF	TGTGCCAGCAGCTTAGTCCTAGCGGGGGGAGGGGAGACCCAGTACTTC
NA	TRBV5-6	TRBD2	TRBJ2-3	CASSRRLAGGSFWADTQYF	TGTGCCAGCAGCCGTCGACTAGCGGGGGGTTCATTTTGGGCAGATACGCAGTATTTT
few	TRBV30	NA	TRBJ1-1	CAWSIGGFTEAFF	TGTGCCTGGAGTATTGGGGGCTTCACTGAAGCTTTCTTT
once	TRBV6-1	TRBD1	TRBJ2-7	CASSGTVSSYEQYF	TGTGCCAGCAGCGGGACAGTAAGCTCCTACGAGCAGTACTTC
once	TRBV7-9	TRBD1	TRBJ2-7	CASSGPQGAFRNEQYF	TGTGCCAGCAGCGGACCACAGGGGGCGTTTCGGAACGAGCAGTACTTC
NA	TRBV6-5	TRBD2	TRBJ2-1	CASRNGAGGYNEQFF	TGTGCGAGCAGGAACGGAGCGGGGGGCTACAATGAGCAGTTCTTC
NA	TRBV10-3	TRBD1	TRBJ2-5	CAIRPDRGQETQYF	TGTGCCATCAGGCCGGACAGGGGGCAAGAGACCCAGTACTTC
NA	TRBV20-1	NA	TRBJ2-5	CSTSGGRTQYF	TGCAGCACATCCGGTGGGAGGACCCAGTACTTC
NA	TRBV27	NA	TRBJ1-1	CASVRDTLRATEAFF	TGTGCCAGCGTCCGGGACACCTTACGAGCGACTGAAGCTTTCTTT
NA	TRBV7-2	TRBD2	TRBJ2-1	CASSSWGLETNEQFF	TGTGCCAGCAGCTCATGGGGACTAGAAACGAATGAGCAGTTCTTC
NA	TRBV5-1	NA	TRBJ2-5	CASSLGVTVEETQYF	TGCGCCAGCAGCTTGGGGGTGACAGTGGAAGAGACCCAGTACTTC
NA	TRBV2	TRBD1	TRBJ1-1	CASSLQGANTEAFF	TGTGCCAGCAGTCTTCAGGGGGCGAACACTGAAGCTTTCTTT
NA	TRBV15	NA	TRBJ2-7	CATSRDRKWAGASYEQYF	TGTGCCACCAGCAGAGATAGAAAATGGGCAGGGGCGTCCTACGAGCAGTACTTC
NA	TRBV19	NA	TRBJ2-1	CASSILFRDEQFF	TGTGCCAGTAGTATCCTTTTTCGGGATGAGCAGTTCTTC
NA	TRBV10-3	NA	TRBJ2-1	CAISESLGLGGLNEQFF	TGTGCCATCAGTGAGTCCTTGGGGCTAGGGGGACTCAATGAGCAGTTCTTC
NA	TRBV6-5	TRBD1	TRBJ1-2	CASRPGGENYGYTF	TGTGCCAGCAGGCCAGGGGGCGAGAACTATGGCTACACCTTC
NA	TRBV6-6	NA	TRBJ1-4	CASSYAANEKLFF	TGTGCCAGCAGTTATGCAGCTAATGAAAAACTGTTTTTT
NA	TRBV7-2	TRBD1	TRBJ1-2	CASSSYGTGGDYGYTF	TGTGCCAGCAGCTCGTACGGGACAGGGGGCGACTATGGCTACACCTTC
NA	TRBV5-4	NA	TRBJ2-3	CASSLVEVDPLPNTQYF	TGTGCCAGCAGCTTGGTAGAAGTGGACCCTTTACCGAATACGCAGTATTTT
NA	TRBV5-4	TRBD1	TRBJ2-7	CASSLGGTGNYEQYF	TGTGCCAGCAGCTTGGGTGGGACAGGGAACTACGAGCAGTACTTC
NA	TRBV5-6	NA	TRBJ2-2	CASSPAGLSNTGELFF	TGTGCCAGCAGCCCCGCAGGGCTATCGAACACCGGGGAGCTGTTTTTT